The TCR beta chain described here comes from a study of blood T cell repertoires in COVID-19. How the authors handled the data: It was from reference gene primer amplification that nucleated cell counts were estimated. Some clones are missing from TCRdb's copy, which holds only in-frame ones; the method was immunoSEQ multiplex PCR. The DNA was the basis for D and trimming; V, J and clone size are from that table. The data show under 200,000 clones, about 88% seen once. The CDR3 contains 14 residues. V was pared by 0 bases and J by 2 bases, with 8 bases between. CDR1 SGHRS and CDR2 YFSETQ come from the germline V gene.

The chain joins TRBV5-1 to TRBJ1-1; no definite D call. The sequenced material came from peripheral blood. This TCR came from a man aged 18 to 30 with active or convalescent COVID-19. In DNA, the CDR3 is TGCGCCAGCAGCTTGGGAGGTCCAAACACTGAAGCTTTCTTT. It codes for CASSLGGPNTEAFF. Looking up the rest from reference TRBV5-1 and TRBJ1-1 gives the full variable domain: KAGVTQTPRYLIKTRGQQVTLSCSPISGHRSVSWYQQTPGQGLQFLFEYFSETQRNKGNFPGRFSGRQFSNSRSEMNVSTLELGDSALYLCASSLGGPNTEAFFGQGTRLTVV.